A single sample is the source of the 15 T cell receptor beta chains below, sequenced in a study of blood T cell repertoires in COVID-19. Measured with immunoSEQ multiplex PCR; TCRdb has only the in-frame clones, and not every one. The sample gives hundreds of thousands of clones, about 90% of which show up once; 3% to 4% is in the top ten. Sequenced sample: peripheral blood. The receptors originated from a woman between 18 and 30 years old who had recovered from COVID-19.

The chain is built from TRBV4-2 and TRBJ2-3; 10 bases match TRBD1. The CDR3 sequence is 15 residues long. Germline assignment: CDR1 LGHNA and CDR2 YNFKEQ. Trimming took 2 bases from V and 4 from J; bases not matched to a gene: 3. CDR3 coding DNA: TGTGCCAGCAGCCAACCGGACAGGGGGTCAGATACGCAGTATTTT. Its translation: CASSQPDRGSDTQYF.

A few counts support this clone. The J gene is TRBJ1-2, the V gene TRBV5-1; 8 nucleotides line up with TRBD1. CDR3 length: 13 amino acids. J was trimmed by 6 bases and V by 2 bases; bases with no gene match: 3. Germline-derived CDR1 and CDR2 are SGHRS and YFSETQ. CDR3 coding DNA: TGCGCCAGCAGCTTCGGACAGGGTGATGGCTACACCTTC. This gives the protein CASSFGQGDGYTF.

As concerns this clone: Germline is not matched at one junction end, which may reflect a read error. V and J are TRBV20-1 and TRBJ2-3; maybe TRBD2 (7 bases). Germline V gene data show CDR1 as DFQATT and CDR2 as SNEGSKA (reference sequence). This CDR3 is built from 11 residues. CDR3 nucleotide sequence: TGCAGTGCTAGCACAGGGACTACGATTACTTTT. It translates to CSASTGTTITF.

The count of this clone is one. The genes are TRBV10-3 and TRBJ2-1; D gene unclear. The length of the CDR3 is 12 residues. Trimming shortened V by 3 bases and J by 7 bases, and 7 bases separated the two germline ends. In germline, CDR1 is ENHRY, CDR2 SYGVKD. CDR3 protein: CAISDIGNEQFF. The DNA for the CDR3 is TGTGCCATCAGTGATATCGGTAATGAGCAGTTCTTC.

The V gene is TRBV4-1, the J gene TRBJ1-1; D not resolved. CDR3 size: 13 residues. CDR1 is MGHRA and CDR2 is YSYEKL in the germline V gene. The ends were cut back, 1 base at V and 1 base at J, with 4 bases in the middle. The CDR3 spells CASSQAGNTEAFF. For the CDR3, the DNA is TGCGCCAGCAGCCAAGCCGGGAACACTGAAGCTTTCTTT.

This chain joins TRBV30 and TRBJ1-2; 7 nucleotides align to TRBD1. The CDR3 covers 14 residues. Germline V gene data show CDR1 as GTSNPN and CDR2 as SVGIG (reference sequence). Losses at the gene ends were 5 bases for V and 6 bases for J; bases not matched to a gene: 12. CDR3 loop: CAWVDRPVSHGYTF. The CDR3 DNA sequence: TGTGCCTGGGTGGACAGGCCGGTCAGTCATGGCTACACCTTC.

This sequence joins TRBV27 and TRBJ2-3, with TRBD2 matching over 11 bases. Germline V gives CDR1 MNHEY, CDR2 SMNVEV (reference sequence). V shed 0 bases and J 6 bases; nucleotides not matched to a gene: 5. CDR3 size: 16 residues. CDR3 residues: CASSLSPLAGVDTQYF. In nucleotides, the CDR3 is TGTGCCAGCAGTTTATCGCCACTAGCGGGGGTCGATACGCAGTATTTT.

This chain uses TRBV7-2 with TRBJ1-2, with 8 bases identical to TRBD1. The junction had 13 bases not matched to a gene; V was cut back by 2 bases and J by 8 bases. This CDR3 is 16 amino acids long. Germline values: CDR1 SGHTA, CDR2 FQGNSA. The CDR3, as DNA: TGTGCCAGCAGCTTATCCCAGGGGGCCTATCTGGTGGGCTACACCTTC. Its protein is CASSLSQGAYLVGYTF.

This clone was counted once. This sequence joins TRBV5-5 and TRBJ2-3, with D possibly matching TRBD2 (5 bases). The CDR3 runs 17 residues. V was trimmed by 4 bases and J by 6 bases, leaving 24 bases between them. Germline V gives CDR1 SGHKS, CDR2 YYEKEE (reference sequence). The CDR3 DNA is TGTGCCAGCAGCCCTATCTGGGGTTACGCCTCGGGGGATACGCAGTATTTT. It encodes CASSPIWGYASGDTQYF. Variable domain in full (rest from reference TRBV5-5 and TRBJ2-3): DAGVTQSPTHLIKTRGQQVTLRCSPISGHKSVSWYQQVLGQGPQFIFQYYEKEERGRGNFPDRFSARQFPNYSSELNVNALLLGDSALYLCASSPIWGYASGDTQYFGPGTRLTVL.

The chain links TRBV11-2 to TRBJ2-2, with TRBD2 matching over 9 bases. Trimming cost V 0 bases and J 3 bases; bases outside gene matches: 5. There are 17 residues in the CDR3. CDR1 and CDR2 (germline): SGHAT, FQNNGV. CDR3 bases: TGTGCCAGCAGCTTAGATTCCCTAGCGGGATACACCGGGGAGCTGTTTTTT. Protein: CASSLDSLAGYTGELFF.

This clone was counted only a few times. The CDR3 DNA reads TGTGCCAGCAGCACGGGGCCTAGCGGGTCGTACCAAGAGACCCAGTACTTC. It codes for CASSTGPSGSYQETQYF. V usage is TRBV5-4 and J usage is TRBJ2-5; 8 nucleotides agree with TRBD2. This CDR3 has 17 amino acids. J gave up 0 bases and V 4 bases, and 11 bases lay outside the gene matches. Germline values: CDR1 SGHNT, CDR2 YYREEE (reference sequence).

The J gene is TRBJ2-1, the V gene TRBV20-1; the D is unclear. Deletions cut 2 bases from V and 4 bases from J, with 3 bases between. Germline values: CDR1 DFQATT, CDR2 SNEGSKA (reference sequence). The CDR3 contains 11 residues. The CDR3 spells CSARSYNEQFF. The CDR3 DNA is TGCAGTGCTAGATCTTACAATGAGCAGTTCTTC.

This chain uses TRBV5-4 with TRBJ2-1, with 14 bases that match TRBD2. Germline lookup yields CDR1 SGHNT and CDR2 YYREEE (reference sequence). This CDR3 has 16 amino acids. V was pared by 1 base and J by 7 bases, with 4 bases of the junction left unmatched. In DNA form, the CDR3 reads TGTGCCAGCAGCTTGCTTGGACTAGCGGGAGGTAATGAGCAGTTCTTC. It yields the protein CASSLLGLAGGNEQFF.

V and J are TRBV1 and TRBJ2-7; the table's TRBD2 call for D was not verified on the DNA. TRBV1 is a pseudogene segment. The CDR3 spans 12 residues. In DNA form, the CDR3 reads TGCACCAGCAGCCGACTAGCCGACGAGCAGTACGTC. It codes for CTSSRLADEQYV.

The genes are TRBV13 and TRBJ1-2; 9 bases align to TRBD1. CDR1 is PRHDT, CDR2 FYEKMQ, per germline (reference sequence). The junction had 4 bases not matched to a gene; V was cut back by 5 bases and J by 6 bases. The CDR3 is 13 amino acids. The DNA for the CDR3 is TGTGCCAGCAGCCGCAGACAGGGGGATGGCTACACCTTC. This translates into CASSRRQGDGYTF.